This TCR beta chain is drawn from a study of blood T cell repertoires in COVID-19. Study details: Donors in the United States, Italy and Spain gave samples during acute or convalescent COVID-19. Sources were T cells, B-cell-depleted T cells, or PBMCs; the material itself was cDNA or gDNA.

Authors' data handling: For nucleated cells, counts were estimated from reference gene primer amplification. The repertoire was sequenced with immunoSEQ multiplex PCR; TCRdb's copy has only in-frame clones and lacks some. The D gene and trimming were derived from the DNA, and the V and J assignments and clone size from that table. The table records approximately 150,000 clones, roughly 90% of them present only once. The sample taken for sequencing was peripheral blood. This TCR derives from a human donor in a cohort sampled during active COVID-19.

The CDR3 DNA reads TGCGCCAGCAGCTATCTAGCGGGGGGGAGTACAGATACGCAGTATTTT. Protein sequence: CASSYLAGGSTDTQYF. The V and J genes are TRBV5-1 and TRBJ2-3, with TRBD2 matching over 12 bases. The CDR3 is 16 residues long. Germline assignment: CDR1 SGHRS and CDR2 YFSETQ. The trim removed 3 bases at V and 3 bases at J, leaving 5 bases unmatched.